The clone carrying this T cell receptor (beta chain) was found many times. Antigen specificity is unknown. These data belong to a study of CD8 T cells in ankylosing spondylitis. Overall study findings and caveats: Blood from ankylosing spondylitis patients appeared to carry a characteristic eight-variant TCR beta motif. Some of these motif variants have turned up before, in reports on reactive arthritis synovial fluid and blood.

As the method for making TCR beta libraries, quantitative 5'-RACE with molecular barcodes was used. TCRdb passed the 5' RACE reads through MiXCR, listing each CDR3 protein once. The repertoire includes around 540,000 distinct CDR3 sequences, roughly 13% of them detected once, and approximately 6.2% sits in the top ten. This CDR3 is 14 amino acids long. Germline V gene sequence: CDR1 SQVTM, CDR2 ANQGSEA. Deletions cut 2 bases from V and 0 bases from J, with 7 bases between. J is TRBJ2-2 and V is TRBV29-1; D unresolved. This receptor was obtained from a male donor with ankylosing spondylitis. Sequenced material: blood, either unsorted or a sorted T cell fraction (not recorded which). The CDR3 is CSVERKSNTGELFF. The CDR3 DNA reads TGCAGCGTTGAAAGGAAATCGAACACCGGGGAGCTGTTTTTT.